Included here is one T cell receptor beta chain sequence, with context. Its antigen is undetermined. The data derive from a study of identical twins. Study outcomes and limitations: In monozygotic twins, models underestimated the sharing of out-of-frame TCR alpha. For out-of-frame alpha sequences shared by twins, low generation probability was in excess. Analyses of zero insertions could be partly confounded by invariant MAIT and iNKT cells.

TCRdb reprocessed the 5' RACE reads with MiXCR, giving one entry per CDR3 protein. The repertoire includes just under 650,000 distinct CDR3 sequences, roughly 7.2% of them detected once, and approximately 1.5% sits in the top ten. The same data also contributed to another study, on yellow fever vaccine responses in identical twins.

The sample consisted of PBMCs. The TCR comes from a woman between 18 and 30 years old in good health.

The CDR3 spells CASSSEGWAGELFF. Written as DNA, the CDR3 is TGCGCCAGCAGTTCGGAGGGATGGGCCGGGGAGCTGTTTTTT. The chain combines TRBV5-1 with TRBJ2-2; a possible D gene is TRBD2 (6 bases). Trimming cost V 5 bases and J 6 bases, with 14 bases left between them. The CDR3 extends over 14 amino acids. CDR1 is SGHRS, CDR2 YFSETQ, per germline.